Shown below are 15 T cell receptor beta chains from a single sample sequenced in a study of blood T cells in healthy people across ages (dated by TCRdb to between 2014 and 2017). The receptor library was made with 5' RACE. The run used an Illumina HiSeq 2500. The second PCR ran for about 6 to 12 cycles and used a J-beta primer mix along with a sample-barcoded 5' primer. The public reads were reanalyzed by TCRdb: fastp trimming at Q25, MiXCR alignment, in-frame beta chains only. Rows matching on CDR3 protein sequence are summarized as one entry with the most common DNA and genes. Across this sample there are over 450,000 distinct CDR3 sequences, with under 30% seen only once. The top ten constitute 8.7% of the sample. Separately, the same data were catalogued under a study of T cells of mothers and their children.

Sample: blood. These receptors all stem from a boy between 10 and 17 years old in good health.

The chain carries TRBV9 and TRBJ1-1; 10 bases are shared with TRBD1. V shed 4 bases and J 4 bases; nucleotides not matched to a gene: 7. This CDR3 has 15 residues. Germline CDR1 reads SGDLS; CDR2 reads YYNGEE. The CDR3: CASSPSRDRGTEAFF. In DNA, the CDR3 is TGTGCCAGCAGCCCATCTCGGGACAGGGGCACTGAAGCTTTCTTT.

Many counts were recorded for this clonotype. The chain links TRBV7-2 to TRBJ2-3; TRBD1 agrees at 8 bases. V lost 3 bases and J lost 6; bases outside the gene matches: 8. Germline loops: CDR1 SGHTA, CDR2 FQGNSA. The CDR3 has 15 amino acids. DNA of the CDR3: TGTGCCAGCAGCTTGGGCAGGGGGCGAACCGATACGCAGTATTTT. It is translated as CASSLGRGRTDTQYF.

This chain links TRBV6-2 or TRBV6-3 with TRBJ2-5; possibly TRBD1 for D (6 bases). CDR3 length equals 16 residues. V dropped 5 bases and J dropped 4 bases, with 20 bases sitting between them. CDR1 and CDR2 (germline): MNHEY, SVGEGT. CDR3 protein: CASSHRAGALIETQYF. For the CDR3, the DNA is TGTGCCAGCAGTCACCGGGCAGGGGCGCTTATAGAGACCCAGTACTTC.

V and J are TRBV4-3 and TRBJ2-3; TRBD1 matches 9 bases. With 0 bases clipped from V and 5 bases from J, the junction kept 12 bases outside the gene matches. The CDR3 consists of 18 residues. CDR1 is LGHNA and CDR2 is YSLEER in the germline V gene. CDR3 amino acids: CASSQDRGGGQGRDTQYF. The CDR3 nucleotides are TGCGCCAGCAGCCAAGATAGGGGGGGGGGACAGGGAAGAGATACGCAGTATTTT.

Only a few counts were recorded for this clonotype. The rearrangement uses TRBV27 and TRBJ2-2; D is unresolved. Germline CDR1 is MNHEY and CDR2 is SMNVEV (reference sequence). This CDR3 comprises 12 residues. Trimming removed 6 bases from V and 7 bases from J, with 9 bases in between. The CDR3 DNA follows: TGTGCCAGCAGATACAGTGGCGGGGAGCTGTTTTTT. It specifies CASRYSGGELFF.

This chain links TRBV10-3 with TRBJ2-3, with D possibly TRBD2 on 5 matching bases. CDR3 length equals 13 residues. V lost 8 bases and J lost 5, with 14 bases in between. CDR1 and CDR2 (germline): ENHRY, SYGVKD. CDR3 sequence: CAIAGQRGDTQYF. The CDR3 nucleotides read TGTGCCATCGCCGGCCAACGGGGAGATACGCAGTATTTT.

This clonotype was found a few times. The chain uses TRBV10-3 and TRBJ1-1, with a tentative D call TRBD1 (5 bases). Trimming pared 3 bases from V and 3 bases from J, leaving 11 bases between. The germline CDR1 and CDR2 sequences are ENHRY and SYGVKD. The CDR3 totals 14 residues. The chain's CDR3 is CAISDQGVDTEAFF. As DNA, the CDR3 is TGTGCCATCAGTGATCAGGGAGTAGACACTGAAGCTTTCTTT.

This chain uses TRBV27 with TRBJ2-4; 7 bases are a match to TRBD2. The CDR3 consists of 14 residues. Germline CDR1 is MNHEY and CDR2 is SMNVEV (reference sequence). V shed 1 base and J 9 bases; nucleotides not matched to a gene: 6. The DNA for the CDR3 is TGTGCCAGCAGTTTATGGGGGACTATGAGCATTCAGTACTTC. Translated, it gives CASSLWGTMSIQYF.

The chain employs TRBV28 and TRBJ1-2; D is unresolved. The CDR3 totals 10 residues. The V and J ends lost 6 bases and 6 bases respectively, with 5 bases between them. Looked up from germline, CDR1 is MDHEN and CDR2 is SYDVKM. CDR3 DNA sequence: TGTGCCAGCAGGGGAAATGGCTACACCTTC. Translating gives CASRGNGYTF.

The gene calls are TRBV28 and TRBJ2-5; the match to TRBD2 covers 8 bases. The CDR3 loop spans 15 amino acids. From germline, CDR1 is MDHEN and CDR2 SYDVKM. With V trimmed by 5 bases and J by 1 base, 6 bases remained unmatched. The CDR3 nucleotides read TGTGCCAGCAGTGTCGCGGGGGGAACCCAAGAGACCCAGTACTTC. Encoded protein: CASSVAGGTQETQYF.

V usage is TRBV6-5 and J usage is TRBJ1-2, with a possible D match to TRBD1 (6 bases). The CDR3 runs 14 residues. Germline V gene data show CDR1 as MNHEY and CDR2 as SVGAGI. Trimming shortened V by 8 bases and J by 2 bases, and 15 bases separated the two germline ends. CDR3 in DNA: TGTGCCAGCCGCTACCCCGGACAGAACTATGGCTACACCTTC. The encoded protein is CASRYPGQNYGYTF.

The genes are TRBV7-9 and TRBJ2-7, with TRBD1 matching 10 bases. The germline V gene encodes CDR1 SEHNR and CDR2 FQNEAQ (reference sequence). The CDR3 has 16 residues. V trimming: 3 bases; J trimming: 3 bases; junction bases outside the gene matches: 8. CDR3 coding DNA: TGTGCCAGCAGCTTCCGCCCCGGGACAGGGGTCTACGAGCAGTACTTC. It codes for CASSFRPGTGVYEQYF.

This clonotype was observed a handful of times. The gene calls are TRBV12-3 or TRBV12-4 and TRBJ2-5; D gene uncertain. The CDR3 contains 16 residues. The V gene lost 6 bases and the J gene lost 2 bases, with 19 bases spanning the gap. The CDR3, as DNA: TGTGCCAGCAGAATAGGTTTGCCCTCTGGTCAAGAGACCCAGTACTTC. This sequence encodes CASRIGLPSGQETQYF.

The chain recombines TRBV7-8 with TRBJ1-4, with D tentatively TRBD1 (6 bases). In germline, CDR1 is SGHVS, CDR2 FQNEAQ. This CDR3 region has 16 residues. V was pared by 0 bases and J by 8 bases, with 16 bases between. In DNA, the CDR3 is TGTGCCAGCAGCTTAGCGAGGGGGAGGGGTCGGGAAAAACTGTTTTTT. Protein sequence: CASSLARGRGREKLFF.

This clonotype was observed a few times. The chain links TRBV7-2 to TRBJ2-5, with TRBD1 matching 9 bases. Unmatched junction bases numbered 8, after V lost 5 bases and J lost 4 bases. Germline values: CDR1 SGHTA, CDR2 FQGNSA. This CDR3 contains 15 residues. The CDR3 bases are TGTGCCAGCAGCCAGACAGGGGGAAATGCAGAGACCCAGTACTTC. Translating gives CASSQTGGNAETQYF.